This TCR beta chain derives from a study of T cell responses to AZD1222 COVID-19 vaccine. Study-wide background: The analysis combined second doses at about 4 or about 12 weeks.

Germline CDR1 LGHDT, CDR2 YNNKEL (reference sequence). J was trimmed by 3 bases and V by 6 bases; bases with no gene match: 6. This CDR3 is 15 amino acids long. Note on this clone: The antigen is not known.

Notes on the study in general: Among the donors, most were white British and more were female, and clonal diversity was possibly underestimated. Of spike-specific TCRs, nearly half reportedly target regions left unmutated in variants.

The data were produced by immunoSEQ multiplex PCR, yet TCRdb's version contains in-frame clones alone and is incomplete. The sample has about 150,000 clones, under 95% seen once. The sequenced sample was peripheral blood, obtained on day 0 of AZD1222 vaccination. This receptor was obtained from an adult in good health. The J gene is TRBJ2-1, the V gene TRBV3-1 (or the pseudogene TRBV3-2), with 9 positions matching TRBD2. The CDR3 DNA follows: TGTGCCAGCAGGCCCTCAGCGGGAGGCTACAATGAGCAGTTCTTC. Translated, it gives CASRPSAGGYNEQFF.